Following are 26 T cell receptor beta chains from one sample sequenced in a study of T cells in Graves' hyperthyroidism and ophthalmopathy. The investigators amplified TCR beta CDR3 regions from RNA transcripts. A first-round RT-PCR of the TCR CDR3 used the HTBI primer set. TCRdb re-called the multiplex PCR reads through MiXCR, storing one row per CDR3 protein. The sample lists 660,000 or so distinct CDR3 sequences, 40% to 55% seen once, with approximately 6.8% in the top ten. Sequencing used peripheral blood or thyroid tissue (not recorded which). The receptors were sampled from an adult man with Graves' disease, either hyperthyroidism or ophthalmopathy (not recorded which).

The rearrangement uses TRBV18 and TRBJ1-1; possible D gene TRBD1, 5 bases. Looked up from germline, CDR1 is KGHSH and CDR2 is LQKENI. The CDR3 covers 12 residues. V lost 1 base and J lost 6, with 6 bases in between. The CDR3 nucleotides read TGTGCCAGCTCACCACGGGGGGCTGAAGCTTTCTTT. Translated: CASSPRGAEAFF.

The table lists this clonotype with a few counts. The chain employs TRBV9 and TRBJ1-4, with a possible D match to TRBD1 (5 bases). V was trimmed by 3 bases and J by 8 bases, leaving 17 bases between them. Germline V gene data show CDR1 as SGDLS and CDR2 as YYNGEE. This CDR3 contains 15 residues. CDR3: CASSAWGGEGEKLFF. The CDR3 region has the DNA TGTGCCAGCAGCGCTTGGGGCGGTGAAGGAGAAAAACTGTTTTTT.

The sample holds a few counts of this clonotype. V is TRBV10-3 and J is TRBJ2-6; no reliable D call. V lost 2 bases and J 4 bases, leaving 0 bases between the germline ends. The germline V gene encodes CDR1 ENHRY and CDR2 SYGVKD. The CDR3 is 12 residues long. CDR3 sequence reads: CAISEGANVLTF. CDR3 nucleotides: TGTGCCATCAGTGAGGGGGCCAACGTCCTGACTTTC.

Comment on this clonotype: Compared with germline, one end of the junction differs, possibly owing to a read error. This chain connects TRBV19 to TRBJ1-6; TRBD1 agrees at 9 bases. The CDR3 consists of 16 residues. CDR1 is LNHDA, CDR2 SQIVND, per germline (reference sequence). The CDR3 DNA follows: TGTGCCAGTAGTATGGACAGGGGAAGATATAATACACCCCTCCACTTT. It codes for CASSMDRGRYNTPLHF.

This clonotype was observed once. V gene TRBV20-1 combines with J gene TRBJ2-3; TRBD2 matches 7 bases. CDR1 DFQATT and CDR2 SNEGSKA come from the germline V gene (reference sequence). The CDR3 is 14 amino acids. This CDR3 is CSPKDAGATDTQYF. Here the CDR3 DNA reads TGCAGCCCTAAGGATGCGGGAGCCACAGATACGCAGTATTTT.

On this clonotype itself: A single base separates this from a much larger clone, so it may be a read error. The V and J genes are TRBV10-3 and TRBJ1-5; D not certain. V was clipped by 2 bases and J by 4 bases, with 9 bases between them. The CDR3 contains 14 residues. Germline V gene data show CDR1 as ENHRY and CDR2 as SYGVKD. CDR3 in amino acids: CAISETLRNQPQHF. Here the CDR3 DNA reads TGTGCCATCAGTGAGACACTTAGGAATCAGCCCCAGCATTTT.

V and J are TRBV6-1 and TRBJ1-1; D is unclear. CDR1 is MNHNS and CDR2 is SASEGT in the germline V gene. V was shortened by 7 bases and J by 3 bases, with 12 bases between the two germline ends. The CDR3 is 13 amino acids. For the CDR3, the DNA is TGTGCCAGCAAGGCCAGAGCCCACACTGAAGCTTTCTTT. Translation: CASKARAHTEAFF.

Notes on this clonotype: The germline gene is not matched at one end of the junction; a read error may be the cause. V and J are TRBV7-3 and TRBJ2-7; 9 positions agree with TRBD2. The germline V gene encodes CDR1 SGHTA and CDR2 FQGTGA. The CDR3 sequence is 14 residues long. CDR3 sequence (DNA): TGTGCCGGCAGCTCAGAAGCGGGGGGCTACGAGCAGTACTTC. This encodes CAGSSEAGGYEQYF.

The V gene is TRBV7-2, the J gene TRBJ2-7, with D perhaps TRBD2 (5 bases). The germline CDR1 and CDR2 sequences are SGHTA and FQGNSA. This CDR3 spans 16 amino acids. V was clipped by 7 bases and J by 4 bases, with 23 bases between them. The CDR3: CASTRSLEVGIYEQYF. DNA for the CDR3: TGTGCCAGCACCCGCAGCTTGGAGGTTGGGATTTACGAGCAGTACTTC.

The sample holds many counts of this clonotype. The V call is TRBV24-1, the J call TRBJ1-2; no firm D call. Looked up from germline, CDR1 is KGHDR and CDR2 is SFDVKD. This CDR3 contains 15 residues. The germline V and J ends were trimmed by 5 bases and 0 bases, with 12 bases remaining between them. For the CDR3, the DNA is TGTGCCACCAGTGCGGGGATCGGGCCTAACTATGGCTACACCTTC. This gives the protein CATSAGIGPNYGYTF.

CDR3 region: CASNAGENQGAEQYF. DNA of the CDR3: TGTGCCAGCAACGCAGGGGAGAATCAGGGAGCCGAGCAGTACTTC. V is TRBV11-1 and J is TRBJ2-7; maybe TRBD1 (6 bases). V was trimmed by 7 bases and J by 6 bases, leaving 22 bases between them. CDR1 is SGHAT, CDR2 FQDESV, per germline (reference sequence). The CDR3 consists of 15 residues.

In its sample, this clonotype was seen many times. The V call is TRBV7-2, the J call TRBJ2-7; D gene unclear. The germline gives CDR1 SGHTA, CDR2 FQGNSA. Trimming removed 1 base at V and 2 bases at J, with 9 bases between. This CDR3 is built from 14 residues. The CDR3 loop reads CASSLVVETYEQYF. In nucleotides, the CDR3 is TGTGCCAGCAGCTTAGTAGTTGAGACCTACGAGCAGTACTTC.

CDR3 sequence: CASSIIGGAFGSDQPQHF. The DNA of the CDR3 is TGTGCCAGTAGTATCATAGGGGGCGCGTTTGGATCGGATCAGCCCCAGCATTTT. The J gene is TRBJ1-5, the V gene TRBV19, with 7 positions matching TRBD1. V shed 3 bases, J shed 5 bases, and the junction held 16 bases outside the gene matches. The CDR3 is made up of 18 amino acids. Germline assignment: CDR1 LNHDA and CDR2 SQIVND (reference sequence).

The J gene is TRBJ2-2, the V gene TRBV20-1, with D possibly matching TRBD2 (6 bases). V shed 5 bases and J shed 4 bases, with 17 bases lying between them. The CDR3 consists of 15 residues. The germline V gene encodes CDR1 DFQATT and CDR2 SNEGSKA (reference sequence). CDR3 amino acids: CSAENRDSGTGELFF. CDR3 bases: TGCAGTGCTGAAAACCGGGACTCAGGCACCGGGGAGCTGTTTTTT.

The genes are TRBV29-1 and TRBJ1-1; tentatively, D is TRBD1 (6 bases). Germline-derived CDR1 and CDR2 are SQVTM and ANQGSEA. The CDR3 length is 11 residues. The V end was cut by 4 bases, the J end by 11 bases, with 14 bases between. The CDR3 protein is CSVGGAGRAFF. As DNA, the CDR3 is TGCAGCGTTGGGGGGGCGGGGAGGGCTTTCTTT.

The chain combines TRBV24-1 with TRBJ2-5; 8 positions match TRBD2. J was trimmed by 1 base and V by 3 bases; bases with no gene match: 12. CDR3 length equals 18 residues. Germline loops: CDR1 KGHDR, CDR2 SFDVKD. The CDR3 sequence: CATSDGGLSGGLQETQYF. The CDR3 nucleotides are TGTGCCACCAGTGATGGAGGACTAAGCGGGGGACTCCAAGAGACCCAGTACTTC.

About this clonotype: One junction end disagrees with the germline gene, perhaps due to a read error. V and J are TRBV10-2 and TRBJ2-7; 7 nucleotides agree with TRBD2. Per the germline V gene, CDR1 is WSHSY and CDR2 is SAAADI. CDR3 length: 16 amino acids. The CDR3 reads CASSYGPTSASYEQYF. CDR3 bases: TGTGCCAGCAGTTACGGGCCTACTAGCGCCTCCTACGAGCAGTACTTC.

This clonotype was seen a handful of times. CDR3 DNA: TGCAGTGCTAGCTTAGGGGGACAGGGAGGTCAGCCCCAGCATTTT. Translated: CSASLGGQGGQPQHF. J is TRBJ1-5 and V is TRBV20-1; 9 nucleotides align to TRBD1. The CDR3 sequence is 15 residues long. Trimming at V came to 3 bases and at J to 6 bases, leaving 9 bases not matched to a gene. Germline V CDR1 and CDR2: DFQATT, SNEGSKA (reference sequence).

The rearrangement uses TRBV9 and TRBJ1-5; weak D call: TRBD1 (5 bases). V lost 4 bases and J lost 4, with 15 bases in between. CDR3 size: 15 residues. CDR1 and CDR2 from the germline V gene are SGDLS and YYNGEE. The CDR3 sequence is CASSLDGAENQPQHF. CDR3 DNA: TGTGCCAGCAGCTTGGACGGGGCAGAGAATCAGCCCCAGCATTTT.

V and J are TRBV20-1 and TRBJ2-5, with D perhaps TRBD1 (5 bases). Germline V lookup: CDR1 DFQATT, CDR2 SNEGSKA (reference sequence). V lost 1 base and J lost 9, with 15 bases in between. CDR3 length: 13 residues. CDR3 sequence (DNA): TGCAGTGCTAGAGGGCCAGGGCACCGGGCCCAGTACTTC. Amino acids: CSARGPGHRAQYF.

The J gene is TRBJ1-2, the V gene TRBV20-1, with D uncertain. Germline CDR1 is DFQATT and CDR2 is SNEGSKA (reference sequence). Deletions cut 1 base from V and 6 bases from J, with 3 bases between. The CDR3 loop spans 10 amino acids. This CDR3 is CSARGNGYTF. The CDR3 DNA follows: TGCAGTGCTAGAGGGAATGGCTACACCTTC.

As to this clonotype: Sequence at one end of the junction differs from germline and may be a read error. The V call is TRBV24-1, the J call TRBJ2-6, with 11 bases lining up with TRBD1. The CDR3 length is 17 residues. Germline CDR1 reads KGHDR; CDR2 reads SFDVKD. The CDR3 DNA reads TGTGCCACCAGTACCGACCGACCGGGGACAGGGGGCAACGTCCTGACTTTC. The encoded protein is CATSTDRPGTGGNVLTF.

This clonotype has more than one count but fewer than ten. The J gene is TRBJ2-2, the V gene TRBV19; D possibly matches TRBD1 or TRBD2 (5 bases each). The CDR3 contains 14 residues. V shed 7 bases and J shed 0 bases, with 9 bases lying between them. The V gene's germline CDR1 is LNHDA and CDR2 SQIVND (reference sequence). CDR3 sequence reads: CASTGTANTGELFF. CDR3 nucleotides: TGTGCCAGTACCGGGACCGCGAACACCGGGGAGCTGTTTTTT.

This chain joins TRBV15 and TRBJ2-7, with a tentative D call TRBD1 (6 bases). The ends were cut back, 5 bases at V and 3 bases at J, with 14 bases in the middle. Germline assignment: CDR1 LNHNV and CDR2 YYDKDF (reference sequence). The CDR3 consists of 14 residues. CDR3 amino acids: CATSVERGIYEQYF. For the CDR3, the DNA is TGTGCCACCAGCGTTGAGAGGGGGATCTACGAGCAGTACTTC. Based on the CDR3 plus reference TRBV15 and TRBJ2-7, the full variable domain is DAMVIQNPRYQVTQFGKPVTLSCSQTLNHNVMYWYQQKSSQAPKLLFHYYDKDFNNEADTPDNFQSRRPNTSFCFLDIRSPGLGDTAMYLCATSVERGIYEQYFGPGTRLTVT.

This clonotype was recorded at least ten times. The rearrangement uses TRBV19 and TRBJ1-2; perhaps TRBD1 as D (5 bases). V lost 2 bases and J lost 4, with 11 bases in between. The CDR3 runs to 14 residues. Germline V gene lookup returns CDR1 LNHDA and CDR2 SQIVND (reference sequence). The CDR3 sequence is CASSIRDRTYGYTF. CDR3 in DNA: TGTGCCAGTAGTATACGTGACAGAACCTATGGCTACACCTTC.

In its sample, this clonotype was seen a few times. The rearrangement joins TRBV12-3 or TRBV12-4 to TRBJ1-6; unclear D gene. The CDR3 loop spans 14 amino acids. The germline V and J ends were trimmed by 8 bases and 7 bases, with 15 bases remaining between them. Written as DNA, the CDR3 is TGTGCCAGCGCACTGGGTTTGTTAAATTCACCCCTCCACTTT. This codes for CASALGLLNSPLHF.